The present TCR beta chain was sequenced within a study of CD8+ T cells in alopecia areata. Across the study: Treated patients were given oral tofacitinib, which was dosed at 5 to 10 mg twice daily.

The germline V gene has CDR1 KGHSH and CDR2 LQKENI. Trimming removed 3 bases at V and 5 bases at J, with 7 bases between. The CDR3 is made up of 12 amino acids. Treatment defined: oral pan-JAK inhibitor, 5-10 mg twice daily. Concerning this clone: Other DNA sequences in this specimen translate into the identical CDR3.

Investigators isolated RNA and reverse transcribed it into cDNA to act as the sequencing template. The data were produced by immunoSEQ multiplex PCR, yet TCRdb's version contains in-frame clones alone and is incomplete. The table lists approximately 280,000 clones, roughly 64% of them singletons, with more than 1.5% in the top ten. Sequenced material: CD4+ T cells sorted from blood, taken at week 24, from a patient treated with tofacitinib. This sequence joins TRBV18 and TRBJ1-2; D ambiguous. This TCR was sampled from a human donor with alopecia areata. Written as DNA, the CDR3 is TGTGCCAGCTCACCCCCAGGATATGGCTACACCTTC. Translating gives CASSPPGYGYTF. Full variable domain (missing parts from reference TRBV18 and TRBJ1-2): NAGVMQNPRHLVRRRGQEARLRCSPMKGHSHVYWYRQLPEEGLKFMVYLQKENIIDESGMPKERFSAEFPKEGPSILRIQQVVRGDSAAYFCASSPPGYGYTFGSGTRLTVV.